These 8 T cell receptor beta chains share one sample of origin, sequenced in a study of blood T cell repertoires in COVID-19. The repertoire was sequenced with immunoSEQ multiplex PCR; TCRdb's copy has only in-frame clones and lacks some. Of around 220,000 clones listed, around 90% are singletons. Sample: PBMCs or T cells enriched from blood (not recorded which). The receptors here all came from a man aged 25-40 years who had been exposed to COVID-19.

The chain employs TRBV18 and TRBJ2-3; D is perhaps TRBD2 (5 bases). The CDR3 spans 18 residues. CDR1 KGHSH and CDR2 LQKENI come from the germline V gene. Trimming took 2 bases from V and 0 from J, leaving 18 bases between them. This CDR3 is CASSPGLGSKTSTDTQYF. CDR3 DNA: TGTGCCAGCTCACCAGGGCTGGGGAGCAAGACTAGCACAGATACGCAGTATTTT.

The V and J genes are TRBV3-1 (or the pseudogene TRBV3-2) and TRBJ2-7, with TRBD1 matching 10 bases. CDR1 is LGHDT and CDR2 is YNNKEL in the germline V gene (reference sequence). The CDR3 is 15 residues long. V lost 4 bases and J lost 3; bases outside the gene matches: 6. The CDR3 bases are TGTGCCAGCAGCCGACGGGACAGGGGAGGCTACGAGCAGTACTTC. Amino acids: CASSRRDRGGYEQYF.

There are a few counts of this clone. V gene TRBV5-1 combines with J gene TRBJ2-5; D is possibly TRBD1 (6 bases). Deletions cut 3 bases from V and 2 bases from J, with 8 bases between. In germline, CDR1 is SGHRS, CDR2 YFSETQ. The length of the CDR3 is 13 residues. The CDR3: CASSSTGQETQYF. CDR3 nucleotides: TGCGCCAGCAGCTCGACAGGTCAAGAGACCCAGTACTTC.

As concerns this clone: Compared with germline, one end of the junction differs, possibly owing to a read error. The rearrangement links TRBV4-3 to TRBJ1-6; 10 bases align to TRBD1. Per the germline V gene, CDR1 is LGHNA and CDR2 is YSLEER. The CDR3 extends over 16 amino acids. The CDR3 DNA reads as TGCGCCAGCAGTCAAGACAGGGGGCACAATAATTCACCCCTCCACTTT. Translating it yields CASSQDRGHNNSPLHF.

The chain combines TRBV6-1 with TRBJ1-6; tentatively, D is TRBD1 (6 bases). Germline CDR1 reads MNHNS; CDR2 reads SASEGT. This CDR3 is 15 amino acids long. Trimming removed 0 bases from V and 8 bases from J, with 11 bases in between. In nucleotides, the CDR3 is TGTGCCAGCAGTGAAGCGAGGGGGGGTGATTCACCCCTCCACTTT. As protein: CASSEARGGDSPLHF.

This clone was seen only a few times. The chain links TRBV24-1 to TRBJ1-5, with 7 bases lining up with TRBD1. Unmatched junction bases numbered 19, after V lost 9 bases and J lost 0 bases. This CDR3 comprises 19 residues. CDR1 and CDR2 (germline): KGHDR, SFDVKD. As DNA, the CDR3 is TGTGCCACCCCCTATCCTACCGAAGGGACAGATCATAGCAATCAGCCCCAGCATTTT. Its protein product is CATPYPTEGTDHSNQPQHF.

The chain couples TRBV4-1 to TRBJ2-7; TRBD1 agrees at 9 bases. The junction had 11 bases not matched to a gene; V was cut back by 1 base and J by 7 bases. Germline CDR1 is MGHRA and CDR2 is YSYEKL. This CDR3 has 16 residues. CDR3 sequence: CASSQVPRDRDREQYF. The CDR3 region has the DNA TGCGCCAGCAGCCAAGTACCCCGGGACAGGGATAGGGAGCAGTACTTC.

This rearrangement joins TRBV7-2 to TRBJ2-7; 9 nucleotides agree with TRBD2. The germline CDR1 and CDR2 sequences are SGHTA and FQGNSA. The CDR3 consists of 18 residues. V trimming: 5 bases; J trimming: 3 bases; junction bases outside the gene matches: 17. In DNA form, the CDR3 reads TGTGCCAGCAGCCCTTTGGGGTCGAGCGGGGGGACCCGCTACGAGCAGTACTTC. Amino acids: CASSPLGSSGGTRYEQYF.